The TCR beta chain under discussion was sequenced for a study of shared clonotypes between healthy human individuals. There are 16 residues in the CDR3. CDR1 and CDR2 from the germline V gene are SGHTA and FQGTGA. After removal of 1 base from V and 2 bases from J, the junction contained 5 bases not matched to a gene. The protocol was immunoSEQ multiplex PCR, while the TCRdb copy is restricted to in-frame clones and leaves out a portion. The table has around 690,000 clones, roughly 87% seen once. The V gene is TRBV7-3, the J gene TRBJ2-3; TRBD2 agrees at 8 bases. The receptor was isolated from a man aged 18 to 30 in good health. Some clones in this sample may be carry-over from other donors' samples. Material: memory CD8+ T cells from PBMCs. Documented subset: CD45RO+ cells pooled with CCR7-negative TemRA cells. In nucleotides, the CDR3 is TGTGCCAGCAGCTTAAATCTAGCGGGTTCCACAGATACGCAGTATTTT. Its protein is CASSLNLAGSTDTQYF.